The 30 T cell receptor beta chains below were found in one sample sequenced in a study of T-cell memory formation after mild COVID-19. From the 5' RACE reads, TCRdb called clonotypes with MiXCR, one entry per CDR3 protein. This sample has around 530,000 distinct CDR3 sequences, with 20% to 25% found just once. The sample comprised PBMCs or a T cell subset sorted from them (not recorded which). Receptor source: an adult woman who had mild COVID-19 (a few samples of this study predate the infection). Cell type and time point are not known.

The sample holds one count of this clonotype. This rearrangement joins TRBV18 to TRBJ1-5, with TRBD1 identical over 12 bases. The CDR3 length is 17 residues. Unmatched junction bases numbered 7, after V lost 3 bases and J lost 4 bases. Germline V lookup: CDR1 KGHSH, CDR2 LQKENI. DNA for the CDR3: TGTGCCAGCTCACCGTCGGGACAGGGGGCTGGAAATCAGCCCCAGCATTTT. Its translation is CASSPSGQGAGNQPQHF.

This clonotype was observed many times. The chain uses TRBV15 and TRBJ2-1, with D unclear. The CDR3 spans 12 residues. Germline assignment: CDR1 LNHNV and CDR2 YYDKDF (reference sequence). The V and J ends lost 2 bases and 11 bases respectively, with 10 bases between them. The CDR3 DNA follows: TGTGCCACCAGCAGACTAGACGTTCAGCAGTTCTTC. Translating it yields CATSRLDVQQFF.

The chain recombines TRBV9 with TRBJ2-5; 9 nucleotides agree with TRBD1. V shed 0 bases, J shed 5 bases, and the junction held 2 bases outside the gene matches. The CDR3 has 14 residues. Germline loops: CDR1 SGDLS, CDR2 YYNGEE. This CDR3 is CASSVGGTGETQYF. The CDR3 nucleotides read TGTGCCAGCAGCGTAGGAGGGACAGGGGAGACCCAGTACTTC.

The CDR3, as DNA: TGTGCCAGCAGTCGCAGTAGGGTTCTTAATTCACCCCTCCACTTT. Its translation is CASSRSRVLNSPLHF. V gene TRBV2 combines with J gene TRBJ1-6; D ambiguous. Per the germline V gene, CDR1 is SNHLY and CDR2 is FYNNEI. Trimming stripped 5 bases from V and 6 bases from J, with 14 bases between. The CDR3 contains 15 residues.

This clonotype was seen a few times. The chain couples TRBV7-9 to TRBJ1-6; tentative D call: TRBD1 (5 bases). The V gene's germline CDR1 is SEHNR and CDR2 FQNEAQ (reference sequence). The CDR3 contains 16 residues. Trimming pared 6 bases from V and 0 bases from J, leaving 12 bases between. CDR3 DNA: TGTGCCAGCAGTGACAGCGCGAGCTCCTATAATTCACCCCTCCACTTT. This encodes CASSDSASSYNSPLHF.

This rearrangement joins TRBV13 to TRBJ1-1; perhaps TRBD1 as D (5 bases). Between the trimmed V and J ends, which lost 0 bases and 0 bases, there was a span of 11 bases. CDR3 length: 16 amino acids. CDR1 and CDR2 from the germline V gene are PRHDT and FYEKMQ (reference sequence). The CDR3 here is CASSLGLQEMNTEAFF. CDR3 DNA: TGTGCCAGCAGCTTAGGCTTACAGGAGATGAACACTGAAGCTTTCTTT.

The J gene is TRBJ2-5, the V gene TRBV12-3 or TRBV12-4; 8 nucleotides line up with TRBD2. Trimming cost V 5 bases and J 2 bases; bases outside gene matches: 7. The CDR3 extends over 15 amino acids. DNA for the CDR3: TGTGCCAGCAGTCTCGCTCGGGGGGGACAAGAGACCCAGTACTTC. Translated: CASSLARGGQETQYF.

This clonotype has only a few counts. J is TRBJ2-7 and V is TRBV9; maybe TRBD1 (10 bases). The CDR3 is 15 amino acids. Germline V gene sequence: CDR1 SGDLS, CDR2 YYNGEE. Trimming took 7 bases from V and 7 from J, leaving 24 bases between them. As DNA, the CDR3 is TGTGCCAGCGGGACTAGCCGGGACAGGGGAGGAGAGCAGTACTTC. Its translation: CASGTSRDRGGEQYF. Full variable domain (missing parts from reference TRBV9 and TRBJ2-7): DSGVTQTPKHLITATGQRVTLRCSPRSGDLSVYWYQQSLDQGLQFLIQYYNGEERAKGNILERFSAQQFPDLHSELNLSSLELGDSALYFCASGTSRDRGGEQYFGPGTRLTVT.

The CDR3 loop reads CASSPLGEQFF. The CDR3, as DNA: TGTGCCAGCAGCCCCCTCGGGGAGCAGTTCTTC. The chain is built from TRBV7-6 and TRBJ2-1; D unclear. The CDR3 loop spans 11 amino acids. In germline, CDR1 is SGHVS, CDR2 FNYEAQ. Trimming removed 5 bases from V and 10 bases from J, with 9 bases in between.

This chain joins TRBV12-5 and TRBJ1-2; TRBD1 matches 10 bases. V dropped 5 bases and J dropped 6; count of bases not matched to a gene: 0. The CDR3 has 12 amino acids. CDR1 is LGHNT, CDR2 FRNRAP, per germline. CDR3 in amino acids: CASGGTGDGYTF. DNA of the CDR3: TGTGCTAGTGGTGGGACAGGGGATGGCTACACCTTC.

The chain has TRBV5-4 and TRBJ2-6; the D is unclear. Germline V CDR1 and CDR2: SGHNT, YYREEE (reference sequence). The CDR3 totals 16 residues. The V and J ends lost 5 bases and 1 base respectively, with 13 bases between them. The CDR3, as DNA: TGTGCCAGCAGTTTCCTTCGGCTGTCTGGGGCCAACGTCCTGACTTTC. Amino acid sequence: CASSFLRLSGANVLTF. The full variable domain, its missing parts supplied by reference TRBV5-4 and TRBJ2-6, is ETGVTQSPTHLIKTRGQQVTLRCSSQSGHNTVSWYQQALGQGPQFIFQYYREEENGRGNFPPRFSGLQFPNYSSELNVNALELDDSALYLCASSFLRLSGANVLTFGAGSRLTVL.

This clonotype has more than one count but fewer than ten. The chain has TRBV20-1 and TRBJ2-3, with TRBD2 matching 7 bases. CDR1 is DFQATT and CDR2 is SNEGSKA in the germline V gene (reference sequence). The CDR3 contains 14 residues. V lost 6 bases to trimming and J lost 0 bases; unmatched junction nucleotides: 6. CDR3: CSAAAGTSTDTQYF. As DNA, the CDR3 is TGCAGTGCCGCAGCGGGGACTAGCACAGATACGCAGTATTTT.

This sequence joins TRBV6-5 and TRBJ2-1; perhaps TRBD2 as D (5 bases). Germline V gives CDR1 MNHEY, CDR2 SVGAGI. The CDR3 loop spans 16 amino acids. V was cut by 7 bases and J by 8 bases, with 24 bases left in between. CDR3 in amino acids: CASNSRFLAISHEQFF. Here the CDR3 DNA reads TGTGCCAGCAATTCTCGGTTTCTAGCAATTTCCCATGAGCAGTTCTTC.

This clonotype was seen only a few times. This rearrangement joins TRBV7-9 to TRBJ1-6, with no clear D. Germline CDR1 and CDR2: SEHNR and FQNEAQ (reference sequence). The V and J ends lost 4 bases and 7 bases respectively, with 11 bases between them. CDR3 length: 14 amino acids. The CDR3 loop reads CASSSSDGNSPLHF. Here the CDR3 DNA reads TGTGCCAGCAGCTCCAGCGACGGGAATTCACCCCTCCACTTT.

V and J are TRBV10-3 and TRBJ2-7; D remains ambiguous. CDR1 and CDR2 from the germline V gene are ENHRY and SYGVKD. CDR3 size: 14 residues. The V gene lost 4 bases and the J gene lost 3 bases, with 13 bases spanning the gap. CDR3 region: CAISGPRVGYEQYF. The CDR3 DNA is TGTGCCATCAGTGGACCCCGGGTGGGCTACGAGCAGTACTTC.

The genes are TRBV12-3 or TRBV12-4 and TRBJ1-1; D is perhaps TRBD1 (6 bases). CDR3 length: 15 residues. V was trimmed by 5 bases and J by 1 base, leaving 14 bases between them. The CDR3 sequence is CASSPSGTPNTEAFF. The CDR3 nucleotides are TGTGCCAGCAGTCCATCCGGGACACCGAACACTGAAGCTTTCTTT.

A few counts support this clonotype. CDR3 residues: CASSPRETESRKQYF. As DNA, the CDR3 is TGTGCCAGTAGTCCTCGAGAGACTGAGTCTAGGAAGCAGTACTTC. The chain has TRBV19 and TRBJ2-7; D gene unclear. This CDR3 is built from 15 residues. Germline V CDR1 and CDR2: LNHDA, SQIVND (reference sequence). Deletions cut 5 bases from V and 8 bases from J, with 22 bases between.

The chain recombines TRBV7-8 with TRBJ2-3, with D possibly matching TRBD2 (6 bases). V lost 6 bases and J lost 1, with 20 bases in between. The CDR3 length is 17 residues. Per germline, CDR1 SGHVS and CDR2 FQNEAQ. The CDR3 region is CASSPTRRGLGTDTQYF. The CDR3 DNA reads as TGTGCCAGCAGTCCTACCAGGCGGGGATTGGGCACAGATACGCAGTATTTT.

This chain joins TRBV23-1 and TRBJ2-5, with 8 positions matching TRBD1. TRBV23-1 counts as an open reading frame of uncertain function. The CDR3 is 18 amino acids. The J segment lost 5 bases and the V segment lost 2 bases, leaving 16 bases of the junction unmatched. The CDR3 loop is CASSQPIPGQDVWETQYF. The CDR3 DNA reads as TGCGCCAGCAGTCAACCAATCCCGGGACAGGACGTATGGGAGACCCAGTACTTC.

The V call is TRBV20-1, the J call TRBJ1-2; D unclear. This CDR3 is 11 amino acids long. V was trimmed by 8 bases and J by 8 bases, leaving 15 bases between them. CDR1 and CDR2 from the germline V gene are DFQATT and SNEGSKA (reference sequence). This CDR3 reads CSTSWHLGYTF. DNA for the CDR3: TGCAGTACAAGCTGGCATTTGGGCTACACCTTC.

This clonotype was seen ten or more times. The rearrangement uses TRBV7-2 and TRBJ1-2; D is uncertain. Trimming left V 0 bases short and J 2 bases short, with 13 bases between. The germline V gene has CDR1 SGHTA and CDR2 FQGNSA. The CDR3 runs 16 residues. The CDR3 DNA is TGTGCCAGCAGCTTAGCTGCAAAGCTAACGAACTATGGCTACACCTTC. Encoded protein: CASSLAAKLTNYGYTF.

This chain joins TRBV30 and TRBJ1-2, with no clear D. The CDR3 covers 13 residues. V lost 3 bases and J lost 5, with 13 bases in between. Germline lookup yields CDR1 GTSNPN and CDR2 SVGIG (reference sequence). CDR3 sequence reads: CAWSPGFLYGYTF. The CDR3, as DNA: TGTGCCTGGAGCCCGGGGTTTCTTTATGGCTACACCTTC.

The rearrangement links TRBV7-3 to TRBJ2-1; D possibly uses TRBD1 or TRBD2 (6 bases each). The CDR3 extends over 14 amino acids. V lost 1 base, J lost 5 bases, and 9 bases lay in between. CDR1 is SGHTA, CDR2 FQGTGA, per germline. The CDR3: CASSLRGGHNEQFF. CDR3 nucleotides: TGTGCCAGCAGCTTAAGAGGGGGGCACAATGAGCAGTTCTTC. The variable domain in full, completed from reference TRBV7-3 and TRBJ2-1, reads GAGVSQTPSNKVTEKGKYVELRCDPISGHTALYWYRQSLGQGPEFLIYFQGTGAADDSGLPNDRFFAVRPEGSVSTLKIQRTERGDSAVYLCASSLRGGHNEQFFGPGTRLTVL.

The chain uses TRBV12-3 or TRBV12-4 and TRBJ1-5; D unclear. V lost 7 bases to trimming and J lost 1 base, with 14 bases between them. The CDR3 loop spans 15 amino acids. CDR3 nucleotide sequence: TGTGCCAGCAAAGAGGGCCTAGGGAGCAATCAGCCCCAGCATTTT. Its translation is CASKEGLGSNQPQHF.

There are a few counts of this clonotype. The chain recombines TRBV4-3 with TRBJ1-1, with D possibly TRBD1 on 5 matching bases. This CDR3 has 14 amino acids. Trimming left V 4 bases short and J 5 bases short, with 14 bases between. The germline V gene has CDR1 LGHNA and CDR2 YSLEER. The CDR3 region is CASSPALPGTEAFF. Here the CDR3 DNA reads TGCGCCAGCAGCCCTGCCCTTCCAGGGACTGAAGCTTTCTTT.

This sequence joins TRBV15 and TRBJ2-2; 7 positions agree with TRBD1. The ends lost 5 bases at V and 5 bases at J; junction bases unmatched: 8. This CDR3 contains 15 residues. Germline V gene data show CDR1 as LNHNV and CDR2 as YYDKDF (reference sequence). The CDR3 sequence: CATSARQGSTGELFF. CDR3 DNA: TGTGCCACCAGCGCTCGACAGGGATCGACCGGGGAGCTGTTTTTT.

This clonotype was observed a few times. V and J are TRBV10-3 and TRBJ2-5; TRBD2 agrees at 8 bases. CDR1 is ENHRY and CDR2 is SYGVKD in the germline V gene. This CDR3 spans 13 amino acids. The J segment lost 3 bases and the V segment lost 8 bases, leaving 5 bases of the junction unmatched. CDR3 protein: CAIGGTREETQYF. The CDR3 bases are TGTGCCATCGGGGGGACTAGGGAAGAGACCCAGTACTTC.

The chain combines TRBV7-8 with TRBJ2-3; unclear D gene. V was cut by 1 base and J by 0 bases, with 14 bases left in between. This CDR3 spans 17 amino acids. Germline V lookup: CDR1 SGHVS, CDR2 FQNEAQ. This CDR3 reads CASSLVGPPSSTDTQYF. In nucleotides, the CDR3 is TGTGCCAGCAGCTTAGTCGGGCCCCCGTCTAGCACAGATACGCAGTATTTT.

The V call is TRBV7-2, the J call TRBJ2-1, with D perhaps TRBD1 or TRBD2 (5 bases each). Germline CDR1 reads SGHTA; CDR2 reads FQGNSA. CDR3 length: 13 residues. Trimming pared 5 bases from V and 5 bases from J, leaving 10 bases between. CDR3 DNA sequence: TGTGCCAGCAGCCTGGGACCAGACAATGAGCAGTTCTTC. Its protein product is CASSLGPDNEQFF.

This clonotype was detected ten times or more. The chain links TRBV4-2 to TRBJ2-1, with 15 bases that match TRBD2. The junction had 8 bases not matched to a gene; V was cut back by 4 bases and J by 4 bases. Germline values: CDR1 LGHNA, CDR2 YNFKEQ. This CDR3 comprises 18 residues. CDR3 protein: CASSPNPGLAGGYNEQFF. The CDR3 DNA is TGTGCCAGCAGCCCGAACCCGGGACTAGCGGGGGGATACAATGAGCAGTTCTTC.